This T cell receptor beta chain was captured by sequencing in a study of beta chain features in type 1 diabetes. Study details: On cell yields, gender and age, patients and healthy donors were similar.

Expressed TCRB transcripts were sequenced, since all the RNA that had been isolated was reverse transcribed. Measured with immunoSEQ multiplex PCR; TCRdb has only the in-frame clones, and not every one. The sample holds 600,000 to 650,000 clones, roughly 15% seen once. General study results and limits: Naive, central memory and Treg TCRB repertoires seemed to resemble each other more closely in patients than they did in healthy donors.

This clone came up a few times. Antigen: not known. The CDR3 extends over 15 amino acids. Looked up from germline, CDR1 is LNHDA and CDR2 is SQIVND (reference sequence). Trimming took 5 bases from V and 4 from J; bases not matched to a gene: 7. The chain uses TRBV19 and TRBJ2-3; TRBD1 matches 9 bases. The TCR was taken from a man younger than 30 in good health. Source material: naive CD4+ T cells from blood. The CDR3 reads CASSPGTGIADTQYF. For the CDR3, the DNA is TGTGCCAGTAGTCCCGGGACAGGGATCGCAGATACGCAGTATTTT.